These T cell receptor beta chains were read from a single sample in a study of blood T cell repertoires in COVID-19. Profiling relied on immunoSEQ multiplex PCR, and the TCRdb table lists in-frame clones only, not all of them. The table shows approximately 440,000 clones, with about nine tenths occurring only once. The material sequenced was peripheral blood. These TCRs come from a woman in her forties or fifties with COVID-19, enrolled during active disease. Both conserved end residues are part of each CDR3. Fields, in order: D gene, J gene, V gene, clone size, CDR3 protein, CDR3 DNA. A D gene is named only where the DNA matches it firmly. Some rows mark clone size as missing; the rest say once, few, many or name a class of expanded clone.

d_gene: TRBD1; j_gene: TRBJ1-1; v_gene: TRBV11-1; abundance: once; CDR3aa: CASSPRGDRSKAFF; CDR3nt: TGTGCCAGCAGCCCGAGGGGGGACAGGTCTAAAGCTTTCTTT
d_gene: NA; j_gene: TRBJ1-1; v_gene: TRBV6-5; abundance: NA; CDR3aa: CASRGGRTEAFF; CDR3nt: TGTGCCAGCAGGGGGGGGCGGACTGAAGCTTTCTTT
d_gene: NA; j_gene: TRBJ2-7; v_gene: TRBV13; abundance: few; CDR3aa: CASSASAAYEQYF; CDR3nt: TGTGCCAGCAGTGCCAGCGCGGCCTACGAGCAGTACTTC
d_gene: NA; j_gene: TRBJ1-4; v_gene: TRBV14; abundance: NA; CDR3aa: CASSQGGGGDEKLFF; CDR3nt: TGTGCCAGCAGCCAAGGAGGAGGGGGGGACGAAAAACTGTTTTTT
d_gene: TRBD2; j_gene: TRBJ2-7; v_gene: TRBV2; abundance: once; CDR3aa: CASSEWGTSSYEQYF; CDR3nt: TGTGCCAGCAGTGAATGGGGGACTAGCTCCTACGAGCAGTACTTC
d_gene: NA; j_gene: TRBJ1-2; v_gene: TRBV30; abundance: NA; CDR3aa: CAWSNRRVREGYTF; CDR3nt: TGTGCCTGGAGTAATCGGAGGGTCAGGGAGGGCTACACCTTC
d_gene: NA; j_gene: TRBJ1-4; v_gene: TRBV4-1; abundance: NA; CDR3aa: CASSQEGRNYATNEKLFF; CDR3nt: TGCGCCAGCAGCCAAGAGGGGAGGAATTATGCAACTAATGAAAAACTGTTTTTT
d_gene: TRBD2; j_gene: TRBJ2-1; v_gene: TRBV28; abundance: NA; CDR3aa: CASRLAGGWNEQFF; CDR3nt: TGTGCCAGCAGATTGGCCGGGGGGTGGAATGAGCAGTTCTTC
d_gene: NA; j_gene: TRBJ2-7; v_gene: TRBV9; abundance: NA; CDR3aa: CASSVEPGFYEQYF; CDR3nt: TGTGCCAGCAGCGTAGAACCGGGTTTCTACGAGCAGTACTTC
d_gene: NA; j_gene: TRBJ1-1; v_gene: TRBV6-6; abundance: NA; CDR3aa: CASRVRGTADTEAFF; CDR3nt: TGTGCCAGCAGAGTTCGTGGTACGGCGGACACTGAAGCTTTCTTT
d_gene: NA; j_gene: TRBJ1-5; v_gene: TRBV7-3; abundance: NA; CDR3aa: CASSEDRYRDSNQPQHF; CDR3nt: TGTGCCAGCAGTGAAGACAGATACCGTGATAGCAATCAGCCCCAGCATTTT
d_gene: TRBD1; j_gene: TRBJ2-1; v_gene: TRBV7-9; abundance: NA; CDR3aa: CASRGTGGNEQFF; CDR3nt: TGTGCCAGCAGGGGGACAGGGGGCAATGAGCAGTTCTTC
d_gene: NA; j_gene: TRBJ2-7; v_gene: TRBV5-4; abundance: NA; CDR3aa: CASSEGDPSPHEQYF; CDR3nt: TGTGCCAGCAGCGAAGGGGATCCCTCCCCCCACGAGCAGTACTTC
d_gene: TRBD1; j_gene: TRBJ1-1; v_gene: TRBV7-9; abundance: NA; CDR3aa: CASRPTGDLSTEAFF; CDR3nt: TGTGCCAGCAGACCCACAGGGGACCTAAGCACTGAAGCTTTCTTT
d_gene: NA; j_gene: TRBJ1-1; v_gene: TRBV13; abundance: NA; CDR3aa: CASSLGLGTRNTEAFF; CDR3nt: TGTGCCAGCAGCTTAGGTCTGGGGACACGTAACACTGAAGCTTTCTTT
d_gene: TRBD1; j_gene: TRBJ1-1; v_gene: TRBV5-1; abundance: NA; CDR3aa: CASSRSGTGGRDTEAFF; CDR3nt: TGCGCCAGCAGCCGCTCCGGGACAGGGGGCAGGGACACTGAAGCTTTCTTT
d_gene: NA; j_gene: TRBJ1-1; v_gene: TRBV10-1; abundance: NA; CDR3aa: CASSETTPNTEAFF; CDR3nt: TGCGCCAGCAGTGAGACTACACCGAACACTGAAGCTTTCTTT